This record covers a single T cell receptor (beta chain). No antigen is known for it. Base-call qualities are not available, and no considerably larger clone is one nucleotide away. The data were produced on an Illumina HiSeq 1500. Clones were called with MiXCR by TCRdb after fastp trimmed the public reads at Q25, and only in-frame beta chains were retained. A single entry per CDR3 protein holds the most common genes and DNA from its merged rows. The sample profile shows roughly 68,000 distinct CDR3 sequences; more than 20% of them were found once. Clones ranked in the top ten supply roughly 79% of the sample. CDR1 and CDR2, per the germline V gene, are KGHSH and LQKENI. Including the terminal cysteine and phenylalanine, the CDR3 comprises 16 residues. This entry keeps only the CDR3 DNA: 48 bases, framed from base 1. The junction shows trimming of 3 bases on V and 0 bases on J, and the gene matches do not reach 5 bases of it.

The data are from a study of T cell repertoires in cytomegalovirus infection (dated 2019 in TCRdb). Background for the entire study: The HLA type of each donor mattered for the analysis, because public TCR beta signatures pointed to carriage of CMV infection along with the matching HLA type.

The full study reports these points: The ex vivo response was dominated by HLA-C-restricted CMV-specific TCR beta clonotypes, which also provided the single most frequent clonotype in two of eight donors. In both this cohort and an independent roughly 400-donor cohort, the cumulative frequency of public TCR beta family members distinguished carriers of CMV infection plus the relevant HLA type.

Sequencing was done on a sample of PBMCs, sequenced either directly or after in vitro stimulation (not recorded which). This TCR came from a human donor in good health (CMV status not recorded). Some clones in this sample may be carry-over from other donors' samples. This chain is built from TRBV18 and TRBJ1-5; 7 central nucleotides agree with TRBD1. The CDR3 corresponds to CASSPRGQSSNQPQHF. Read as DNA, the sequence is TGTGCCAGCTCACCTCGGGGACAGAGTAGCAATCAGCCCCAGCATTTT.